This entry lists 24 T cell receptor beta chains sequenced from one sample in a study of neurological immune-mediated disorders. One entry per CDR3 protein results from TCRdb running MiXCR on the 5' RACE reads. The sample comprises 15,000 or so distinct CDR3 sequences, less than 25% of which are singletons, and 20% to 25% rests with the top ten. Sequencing was carried out using PBMCs. The receptors were gathered from a man aged 45-60 years in good health.

V is TRBV3-1 and J is TRBJ2-1, with 16 bases fitting TRBD2. The junction had 6 bases not matched to a gene; V was cut back by 4 bases and J by 15 bases. CDR1 LGHDT and CDR2 YNNKEL come from the germline V gene (reference sequence). The CDR3 loop spans 14 amino acids. CDR3 in amino acids: CASSPGTSGGAAFF. CDR3 nucleotide sequence: TGTGCCAGCAGCCCCGGGACTAGCGGGGGGGCGGCGTTCTTC.

This clonotype was picked up many times. The chain combines TRBV29-1 with TRBJ2-1, with TRBD2 matching over 8 bases. This CDR3 is 14 amino acids long. Trimming cost V 1 base and J 3 bases; bases outside gene matches: 2. CDR1 is SQVTM and CDR2 is ANQGSEA in the germline V gene. In nucleotides, the CDR3 is TGCAGCGTTGAAGTAGCGGGGAACTACAATGAGCAGTTCTTC. Protein sequence: CSVEVAGNYNEQFF.

In its sample, this clonotype was seen many times. V gene TRBV5-1 combines with J gene TRBJ2-1; 9 positions agree with TRBD2. Per the germline V gene, CDR1 is SGHRS and CDR2 is YFSETQ. The CDR3 covers 16 residues. The ends lost 2 bases at V and 7 bases at J; junction bases unmatched: 10. The CDR3 nucleotides are TGCGCCAGCAGCTTCCCCATCGGACTAGCGTTTAATGAGCAGTTCTTC. Amino acid sequence: CASSFPIGLAFNEQFF.

In this sample, this clonotype turned up many times. J is TRBJ1-6 and V is TRBV20-1, with D tentatively TRBD1 (6 bases). The CDR3 sequence is 14 residues long. Trimming took off 6 bases at V and 8 bases at J, with 17 bases between the two ends. Per germline, CDR1 DFQATT and CDR2 SNEGSKA (reference sequence). CDR3 bases: TGCAGTGCGGGAGGGGGACGAGGCGATTCACCCCTCCACTTT. As protein: CSAGGGRGDSPLHF.

This clonotype appeared many times. The J gene is TRBJ1-2, the V gene TRBV20-1, with D unclear. Trimming took off 0 bases at V and 0 bases at J, with 17 bases between the two ends. The CDR3 contains 17 residues. The germline CDR1 and CDR2 sequences are DFQATT and SNEGSKA (reference sequence). Written as DNA, the CDR3 is TGCAGTGCTAGAGATGTGAAACGGATTCCAGCTAACTATGGCTACACCTTC. Translating gives CSARDVKRIPANYGYTF.

Ten or more counts support this clonotype. This sequence joins TRBV20-1 and TRBJ2-1; 8 bases fit TRBD2. CDR3 length equals 18 residues. Per the germline V gene, CDR1 is DFQATT and CDR2 is SNEGSKA (reference sequence). The CDR3 protein is CSTLGVAGSDPSYNEQFF. DNA of the CDR3: TGCTCCACCCTGGGGGTAGCGGGATCCGACCCCTCCTACAATGAGCAGTTCTTC.

Sample share makes this clonotype medium-sized. One end of the junction varies from germline; a read error may be responsible. The J gene is TRBJ2-4, the V gene TRBV2, with TRBD1 as a possible D gene (6 bases). The CDR3 loop spans 12 amino acids. Germline V gene sequence: CDR1 SNHLY, CDR2 FYNNEI. The DNA of the CDR3 is TGTGCCAGCAGTGAAGCCGGGACACTGGTGCCCTTC. It translates to CASSEAGTLVPF.

This clonotype was found many times. The genes are TRBV29-1 and TRBJ2-7; D gene unclear. This CDR3 has 13 amino acids. Germline V lookup: CDR1 SQVTM, CDR2 ANQGSEA. Trimming stripped 0 bases from V and 3 bases from J, with 9 bases between. CDR3 nucleotides: TGCAGCGTTGAAGAGGGCAGGTACTACGAGCAGTACTTC. Protein product: CSVEEGRYYEQYF.

The chain couples TRBV29-1 to TRBJ2-1; weak D call: TRBD1 (5 bases). Trimming cost V 4 bases and J 5 bases, with 12 bases left between them. CDR1 is SQVTM, CDR2 ANQGSEA, per germline. The CDR3 is 13 residues long. The CDR3: CSVVWTSNNEQFF. The CDR3 region has the DNA TGCAGCGTTGTTTGGACAAGTAACAATGAGCAGTTCTTC.

This clonotype is categorized as medium-sized. The chain uses TRBV15 and TRBJ1-5; 12 bases fit TRBD1. Germline V gene data show CDR1 as LNHNV and CDR2 as YYDKDF (reference sequence). This CDR3 is built from 15 residues. V gave up 5 bases and J gave up 7 bases; unmatched junction bases: 6. The CDR3 here is CATSGGTGGGQPQHF. CDR3 coding DNA: TGTGCCACCAGCGGTGGGACAGGGGGCGGGCAGCCCCAGCATTTT.

This clonotype was counted many times. Germline and junction disagree at one end, which may indicate a read error. This rearrangement joins TRBV6-5 to TRBJ2-7; TRBD1 is a possible D gene (5 bases). There are 14 residues in the CDR3. Germline values: CDR1 MNHEY, CDR2 SVGAGI. CDR3 nucleotides: TGTGCCAGCAGTTACTCAACAGGCCCCTACGAACAGTACTTC. Translated: CASSYSTGPYEQYF.

This clonotype appeared many times. This may be a read error: a much more frequent sequence differs by one nucleotide. The chain recombines TRBV14 with TRBJ2-7; no clear D. Germline-derived CDR1 and CDR2 are SGHDN and FVKESK. The CDR3 extends over 11 amino acids. The CDR3 loop reads CASGHQYEQYF. In DNA form, the CDR3 reads TGTGCCAGCGGCCACCAGTACGAGCAGTACTTC.

This clonotype showed up many times. This chain uses TRBV5-6 with TRBJ2-1, with TRBD1 matching 9 bases. The germline V gene encodes CDR1 SGHDT and CDR2 YYEEEE. With V trimmed by 4 bases and J by 4 bases, 6 bases remained unmatched. This CDR3 is built from 15 residues. The DNA of the CDR3 is TGTGCCAGCAGCCTGGGACAGGGTTTATACAATGAGCAGTTCTTC. Translated: CASSLGQGLYNEQFF.

The rearrangement joins TRBV30 to TRBJ1-5, with D tentatively TRBD1 (5 bases). The V end was cut by 0 bases, the J end by 0 bases, with 12 bases between. Germline CDR1 and CDR2: GTSNPN and SVGIG (reference sequence). The length of the CDR3 is 16 residues. CDR3 amino acids: CAWSVLGGSSNQPQHF. CDR3 sequence (DNA): TGTGCCTGGAGTGTACTGGGGGGATCTAGCAATCAGCCCCAGCATTTT.

At least ten counts were recorded for this clonotype. The rearrangement joins TRBV3-1 to TRBJ2-3; weak D call: TRBD2 (6 bases). Germline CDR1 LGHDT, CDR2 YNNKEL (reference sequence). V lost 3 bases to trimming and J lost 3 bases, with 13 bases between them. The CDR3 has 15 residues. The CDR3 spells CASSHPTRSTDTQYF. The CDR3 DNA is TGTGCCAGCAGCCACCCGACTAGAAGTACAGATACGCAGTATTTT.

The chain couples TRBV12-3 or TRBV12-4 to TRBJ2-2, with 11 bases that match TRBD2. J was trimmed by 6 bases and V by 3 bases; bases with no gene match: 0. This CDR3 region has 14 residues. This CDR3 is CASSFSGRAGELFF. The DNA of the CDR3 is TGTGCCAGCAGTTTTAGCGGGAGGGCCGGGGAGCTGTTTTTT.

This clonotype was picked up many times. The gene calls are TRBV5-5 and TRBJ2-7; 8 positions match TRBD1. The CDR3 runs 14 residues. Trimming removed 4 bases from V and 2 bases from J; junction bases left unmatched: 5. Germline assignment: CDR1 SGHKS and CDR2 YYEKEE (reference sequence). The CDR3 nucleotides are TGTGCCAGCAGCGGCGGGACAGGCACCTACGAGCAGTACTTC. This encodes CASSGGTGTYEQYF.

The sample holds many counts of this clonotype. The rearrangement uses TRBV20-1 and TRBJ2-7; TRBD2 matches 14 bases. The CDR3 is 16 amino acids. Per germline, CDR1 DFQATT and CDR2 SNEGSKA (reference sequence). The V gene end was trimmed by 2 bases and the J gene end by 4 bases; junction bases not matched to a gene: 7. CDR3 bases: TGCAGTGCTAGACCCCATGGACTAGCGGGAGGTTACGAGCAGTACTTC. This encodes CSARPHGLAGGYEQYF.

This clonotype appeared many times. This chain connects TRBV27 to TRBJ2-1; 11 nucleotides match TRBD1. This CDR3 is 15 amino acids long. V trimming: 4 bases; J trimming: 5 bases; junction bases outside the gene matches: 4. The germline gives CDR1 MNHEY, CDR2 SMNVEV (reference sequence). The CDR3 loop reads CASSSGTGGHNEQFF. In DNA form, the CDR3 reads TGTGCCAGCAGTTCCGGGACAGGGGGACACAATGAGCAGTTCTTC.

In its sample, this clonotype was seen many times. The chain links TRBV7-2 to TRBJ2-5; possible D gene TRBD2, 5 bases. Germline lookup yields CDR1 SGHTA and CDR2 FQGNSA. V shed 3 bases and J shed 2 bases, with 7 bases lying between them. This CDR3 has 13 amino acids. CDR3 residues: CASSFGMQETQYF. The CDR3 DNA reads TGTGCCAGCAGCTTCGGGATGCAAGAGACCCAGTACTTC.

This clonotype is deemed medium-sized. The J gene is TRBJ2-3, the V gene TRBV29-1; D is possibly TRBD2 (5 bases). This CDR3 region has 14 residues. The germline V gene encodes CDR1 SQVTM and CDR2 ANQGSEA. V was shortened by 6 bases and J by 2 bases, with 15 bases between the two germline ends. CDR3 protein: CSVVPGINTDTQYF. The CDR3 coding sequence is TGCAGCGTGGTCCCCGGGATCAACACAGATACGCAGTATTTT.

The rearrangement uses TRBV5-1 and TRBJ2-1; D not resolved. Germline V CDR1 and CDR2: SGHRS, YFSETQ. This CDR3 contains 12 residues. The V end lost 3 bases, the J end lost 9 bases, and 10 bases lay between the germline ends. The CDR3 nucleotides read TGCGCCAGCAGCTCGCAAACGGGTGAGCAGTTCTTC. Its translation is CASSSQTGEQFF.

This clonotype was seen at least ten times. The chain carries TRBV7-2 and TRBJ2-7, with 11 nucleotides matching TRBD1. CDR3 length: 18 residues. Germline V gives CDR1 SGHTA, CDR2 FQGNSA. The V segment lost 0 bases and the J segment 5 bases; nucleotides outside the gene matches: 12. CDR3 DNA: TGTGCCAGCAGCTTAGCCTTCTCAGGACAGGGGGCATTGAACGAGCAGTACTTC. Translation gives CASSLAFSGQGALNEQYF.

This clonotype was detected many times. V usage is TRBV20-1 and J usage is TRBJ2-7, with D perhaps given as TRBD1 or TRBD2 (6 bases each). Trimming removed 5 bases from V and 0 bases from J, with 17 bases in between. The germline V gene has CDR1 DFQATT and CDR2 SNEGSKA (reference sequence). This CDR3 spans 15 amino acids. The CDR3 protein is CSARGRTAISYEQYF. The DNA for the CDR3 is TGCAGTGCTCGAGGGAGGACAGCGATCTCCTACGAGCAGTACTTC.